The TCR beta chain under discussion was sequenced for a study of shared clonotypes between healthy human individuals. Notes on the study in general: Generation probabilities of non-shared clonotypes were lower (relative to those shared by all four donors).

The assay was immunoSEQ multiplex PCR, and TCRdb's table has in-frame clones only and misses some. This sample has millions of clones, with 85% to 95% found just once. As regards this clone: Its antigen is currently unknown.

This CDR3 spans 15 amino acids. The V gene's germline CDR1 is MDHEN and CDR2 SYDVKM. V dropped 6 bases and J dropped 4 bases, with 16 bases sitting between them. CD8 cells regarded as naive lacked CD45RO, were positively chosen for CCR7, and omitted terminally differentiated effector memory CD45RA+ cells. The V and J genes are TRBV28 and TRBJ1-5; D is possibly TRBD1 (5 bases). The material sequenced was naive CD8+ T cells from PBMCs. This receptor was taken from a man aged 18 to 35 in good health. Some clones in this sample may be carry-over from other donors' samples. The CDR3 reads CASSLTEGANQPQHF. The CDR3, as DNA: TGTGCCAGCAGCTTGACGGAAGGGGCAAATCAGCCCCAGCATTTT. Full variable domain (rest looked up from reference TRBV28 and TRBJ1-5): DVKVTQSSRYLVKRTGEKVFLECVQDMDHENMFWYRQDPGLGLRLIYFSYDVKMKEKGDIPEGYSVSREKKERFSLILESASTNQTSMYLCASSLTEGANQPQHFGDGTRLSIL.